This entry is about one T cell receptor (beta chain). The target antigen is unknown. It was with a sample-barcoded 5' primer and a J-beta primer mix that a second PCR of roughly 6 to 11 cycles was run. TCRdb re-called the 5' RACE reads through MiXCR, storing one row per CDR3 protein. The sample lists 1.8 million or so distinct CDR3 sequences, about two fifths occurring once. Donors were systemically healthy Caucasian individuals from Russia aged about 6 to 100 years. Donors gave around 9.3 milliliters of peripheral blood apiece. This record belongs to a study of blood T cells in healthy people across ages. The CDR3 is made up of 15 amino acids. Germline assignment: CDR1 MDHEN and CDR2 SYDVKM. Between the trimmed V and J ends, which lost 4 bases and 6 bases, there was a span of 16 bases. The study, taken as a whole, reports: Unsorted PBMC input precluded a conclusive naive versus antigen-experienced comparison. Calculation of diversity from one million T cells yielded estimates considered to be underestimates.

The chain uses TRBV28 and TRBJ2-1; D is possibly TRBD1 or TRBD2 (5 bases each). This sequence originates from a human donor in good health. The sequenced sample was blood. CDR3 region: CASSSTGAGSNEQFF. The CDR3, as DNA: TGTGCCAGCAGTTCCACCGGGGCAGGGTCCAATGAGCAGTTCTTC.